This T cell receptor (beta chain) was observed in a study of blood T cell repertoires in COVID-19 (dated by TCRdb to between 2020 and 2021). In terms of the full investigation: Collaborator samples came from the United States, Italy and Spain and covered acute and convalescent phases of COVID-19. The prospective study material was composed of cDNA or gDNA derived from T cells, B-cell-depleted T cells, or PBMCs. The dataset comprised deeply sampled blood TCRbeta repertoires from subjects exposed to, actively infected with, or recovered from COVID-19. The repertoires were made available in a free public database intended to serve as a resource for research on the immune response to SARS-CoV-2. Samples came from the ongoing ImmuneRACE study (first 160 participants) plus 1,254 subjects from 6 global collaborators. The sample metadata nearly always contained a de-identified subject ID, COVID-19 status, age in years and sex. HLA class I and class II types, where available, came from metadata supplied by the sample provider rather than from assay-based typing. What the authors observed across the whole study: The amount of clinical and demographic metadata varied by source and participant and was provided uncurated.

Whole blood was collected in K2EDTA tubes by collaborating institutions according to the institutions' own protocols. For TCRbeta analysis, collaborators shipped samples as frozen whole blood, isolated PBMCs, or DNA extracted from either of those sample types. As to this clone: Its antigen target is currently unknown. One base away there is no much larger clone; base qualities are not given.

The immunoSEQ Assay, a bias-controlled multiplex PCR, was used to amplify TCRbeta CDR3 regions from genomic DNA. Per the original workflow: The number of nucleated cells in each sample was estimated from the amplification of reference gene primers within the assay. To quantify the absolute abundance of each unique TCRbeta CDR3 rearrangement, sequence reads were collapsed and filtered. For each sample, productive Simpson clonality was calculated as the square root of Simpson's diversity index over productive rearrangements. TCRdb took over this immuneACCESS table, retaining in-frame rearrangements with V and J assigned. Such tables are incomplete; in checked studies, under half of the missing clones stem from an unresolved V gene, and the remainder is unexplained. The V and J calls and clone size come from that table; D and trimming were worked out from the DNA. Recorded for this sample are 75,000 to 90,000 clones; 91% of them occurred a single time. In total, the top ten clones hold about 1.9% of the sample.

Sequencing was carried out using peripheral blood. The clonotype originates from a woman aged 50 to 60 in a cohort sampled during active COVID-19.

The CDR3 amino acid sequence is: CASRKLLREQYF. At the DNA level, the sequence is TGTGCCAGCAGGAAGCTTCTCCGGGAGCAGTACTTC. The rearranged segments are TRBV28 and TRBJ2-7; confidence is insufficient to name the D gene. V is clipped by 6 bases and J by 7 bases, and the sequence between their germline boundaries is 13 bases long. The CDR3 numbers 12 residues from cysteine through phenylalanine. Of all the DNA, just the CDR3 is kept, 36 bases in frame from base 1. For CDR1 and CDR2, the germline V gene lists MDHEN and SYDVKM.